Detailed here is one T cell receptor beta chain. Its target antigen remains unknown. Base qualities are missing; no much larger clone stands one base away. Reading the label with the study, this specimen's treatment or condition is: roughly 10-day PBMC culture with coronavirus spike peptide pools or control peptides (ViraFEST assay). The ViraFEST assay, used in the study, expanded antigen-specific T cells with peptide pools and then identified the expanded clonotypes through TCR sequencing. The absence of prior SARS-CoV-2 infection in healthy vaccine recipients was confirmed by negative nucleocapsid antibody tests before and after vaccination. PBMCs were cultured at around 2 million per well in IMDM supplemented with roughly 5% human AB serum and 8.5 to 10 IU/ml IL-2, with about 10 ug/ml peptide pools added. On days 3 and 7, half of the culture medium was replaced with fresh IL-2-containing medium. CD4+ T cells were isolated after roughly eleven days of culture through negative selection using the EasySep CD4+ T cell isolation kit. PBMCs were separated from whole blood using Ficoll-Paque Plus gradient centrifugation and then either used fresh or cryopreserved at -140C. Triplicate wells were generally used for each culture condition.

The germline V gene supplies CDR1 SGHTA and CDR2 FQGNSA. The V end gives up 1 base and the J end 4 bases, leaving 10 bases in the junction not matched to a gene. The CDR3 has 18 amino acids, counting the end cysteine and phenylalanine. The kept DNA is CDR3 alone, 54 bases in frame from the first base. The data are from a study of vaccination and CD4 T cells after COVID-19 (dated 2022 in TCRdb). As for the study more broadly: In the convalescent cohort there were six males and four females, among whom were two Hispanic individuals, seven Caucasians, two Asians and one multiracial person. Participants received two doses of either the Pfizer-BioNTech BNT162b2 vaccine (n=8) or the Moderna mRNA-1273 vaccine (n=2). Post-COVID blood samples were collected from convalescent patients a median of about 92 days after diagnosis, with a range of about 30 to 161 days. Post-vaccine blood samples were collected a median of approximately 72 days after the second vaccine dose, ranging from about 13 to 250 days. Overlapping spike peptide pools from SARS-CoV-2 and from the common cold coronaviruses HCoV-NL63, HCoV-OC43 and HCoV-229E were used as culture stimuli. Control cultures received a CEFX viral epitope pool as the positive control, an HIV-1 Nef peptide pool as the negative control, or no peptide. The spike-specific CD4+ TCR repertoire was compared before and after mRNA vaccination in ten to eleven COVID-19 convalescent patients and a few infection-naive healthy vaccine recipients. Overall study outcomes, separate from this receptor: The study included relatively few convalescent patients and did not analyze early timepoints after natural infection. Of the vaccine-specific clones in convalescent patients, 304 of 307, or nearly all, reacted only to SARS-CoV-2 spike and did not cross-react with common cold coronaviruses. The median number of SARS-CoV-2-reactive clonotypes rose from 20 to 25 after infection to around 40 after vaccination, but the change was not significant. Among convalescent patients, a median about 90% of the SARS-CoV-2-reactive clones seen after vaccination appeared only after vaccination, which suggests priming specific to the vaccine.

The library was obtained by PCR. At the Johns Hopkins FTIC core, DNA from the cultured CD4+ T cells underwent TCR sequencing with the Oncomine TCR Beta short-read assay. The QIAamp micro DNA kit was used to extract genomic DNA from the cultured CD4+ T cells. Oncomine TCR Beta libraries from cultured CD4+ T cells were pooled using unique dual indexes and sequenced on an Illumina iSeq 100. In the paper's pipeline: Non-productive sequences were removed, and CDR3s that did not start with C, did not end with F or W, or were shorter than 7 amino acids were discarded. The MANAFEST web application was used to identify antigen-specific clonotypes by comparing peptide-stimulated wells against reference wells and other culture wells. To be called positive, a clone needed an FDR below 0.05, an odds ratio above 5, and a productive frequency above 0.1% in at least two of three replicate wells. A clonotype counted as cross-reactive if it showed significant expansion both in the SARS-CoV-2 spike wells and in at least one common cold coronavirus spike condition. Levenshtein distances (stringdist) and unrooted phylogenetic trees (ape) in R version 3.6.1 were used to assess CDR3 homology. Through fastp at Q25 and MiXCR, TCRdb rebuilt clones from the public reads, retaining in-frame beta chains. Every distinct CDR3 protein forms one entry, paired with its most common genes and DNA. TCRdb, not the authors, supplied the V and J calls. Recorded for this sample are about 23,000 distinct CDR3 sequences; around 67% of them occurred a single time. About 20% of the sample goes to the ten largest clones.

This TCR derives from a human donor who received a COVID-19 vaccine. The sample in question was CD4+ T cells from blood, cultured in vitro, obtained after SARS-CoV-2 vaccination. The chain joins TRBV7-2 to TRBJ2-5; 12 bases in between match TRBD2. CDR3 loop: CASSLVPSGGARGETQYF. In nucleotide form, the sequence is TGTGCCAGCAGCTTAGTCCCTAGCGGGGGGGCCAGAGGAGAGACCCAGTACTTC.